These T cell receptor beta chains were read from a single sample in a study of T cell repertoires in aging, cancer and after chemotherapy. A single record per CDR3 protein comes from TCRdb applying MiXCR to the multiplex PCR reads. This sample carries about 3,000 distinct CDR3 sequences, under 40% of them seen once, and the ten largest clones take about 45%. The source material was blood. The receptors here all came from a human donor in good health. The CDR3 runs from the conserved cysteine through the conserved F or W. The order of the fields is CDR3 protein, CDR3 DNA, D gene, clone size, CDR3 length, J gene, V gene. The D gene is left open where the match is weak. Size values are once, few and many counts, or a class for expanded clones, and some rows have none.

cdr3_aa: CASSIEGYRGEFF
cdr3_nt: TGTGCCAGTAGTATAGAGGGGTACAGGGGCGAGTTCTTC
d_call: TRBD1
clone_size: .
cdr3_length: 13
j_call: TRBJ2-1
v_call: TRBV19

cdr3_aa: CASSPAGGVSDTQYF
cdr3_nt: TGTGCCAGCAGTCCAGCGGGGGGCGTGTCAGATACGCAGTATTTT
d_call: TRBD2
clone_size: .
cdr3_length: 15
j_call: TRBJ2-3
v_call: TRBV6-5

cdr3_aa: CASSIRGETEAFF
cdr3_nt: TGTGCCAGTAGTATAAGGGGGGAGACTGAAGCTTTCTTT
d_call: .
clone_size: few
cdr3_length: 13
j_call: TRBJ1-1
v_call: TRBV19

cdr3_aa: CASSLAGQGAIGEQFF
cdr3_nt: TGTGCCAGCAGCTTAGCGGGGCAGGGGGCTATCGGCGAGCAGTTCTTC
d_call: TRBD1
clone_size: few
cdr3_length: 16
j_call: TRBJ2-1
v_call: TRBV7-9

cdr3_aa: CASSRWTGSGELFF
cdr3_nt: TGTGCCAGCAGCCGGTGGACAGGTTCGGGGGAGCTGTTTTTT
d_call: TRBD1
clone_size: .
cdr3_length: 14
j_call: TRBJ2-2
v_call: TRBV14

cdr3_aa: CASSFRQPGTDTQYF
cdr3_nt: TGTGCCAGCAGCTTCAGACAGCCCGGGACAGATACGCAGTATTTT
d_call: .
clone_size: .
cdr3_length: 15
j_call: TRBJ2-3
v_call: TRBV7-9

cdr3_aa: CAWSTTRLAGGGRKFF
cdr3_nt: TGTGCCTGGAGTACCACCAGGCTAGCGGGGGGGGGACGAAAGTTCTTC
d_call: TRBD2
clone_size: .
cdr3_length: 16
j_call: TRBJ2-1
v_call: TRBV30

cdr3_aa: CASSLVLAGGDTQYF
cdr3_nt: TGTGCCAGCAGCTTGGTTCTAGCGGGGGGAGATACGCAGTATTTT
d_call: TRBD2
clone_size: .
cdr3_length: 15
j_call: TRBJ2-3
v_call: TRBV5-5

cdr3_aa: CASSHSGGSYEQYF
cdr3_nt: TGTGCCAGCAGTCATAGCGGGGGTTCCTACGAGCAGTACTTC
d_call: TRBD2
clone_size: few
cdr3_length: 14
j_call: TRBJ2-7
v_call: TRBV6-6

cdr3_aa: CASSSDPGRANTIYF
cdr3_nt: TGTGCCAGCAGCTCAGACCCGGGTCGGGCAAACACCATATATTTT
d_call: .
clone_size: once
cdr3_length: 15
j_call: TRBJ1-3
v_call: TRBV7-6

cdr3_aa: CASSLGLRGRGTEAFF
cdr3_nt: TGTGCCAGCAGCTTAGGCCTCAGGGGTAGAGGCACTGAAGCTTTCTTT
d_call: .
clone_size: few
cdr3_length: 16
j_call: TRBJ1-1
v_call: TRBV11-3

cdr3_aa: CASSVGTVQNTEAFF
cdr3_nt: TGTGCCAGTAGTGTGGGGACCGTGCAGAACACTGAAGCTTTCTTT
d_call: .
clone_size: .
cdr3_length: 15
j_call: TRBJ1-1
v_call: TRBV19

cdr3_aa: CAISEDALPGETQYF
cdr3_nt: TGTGCCATCAGTGAAGACGCCCTCCCGGGGGAGACCCAGTACTTC
d_call: .
clone_size: .
cdr3_length: 15
j_call: TRBJ2-5
v_call: TRBV10-3

cdr3_aa: CASSIDPGPNNEKLFF
cdr3_nt: TGTGCCAGTAGTATAGATCCCGGACCCAATAATGAAAAACTGTTTTTT
d_call: .
clone_size: few
cdr3_length: 16
j_call: TRBJ1-4
v_call: TRBV19

cdr3_aa: CASSLVGFYYEQYF
cdr3_nt: TGTGCCAGCAGCTTAGTGGGCTTTTACTACGAGCAGTACTTC
d_call: .
clone_size: medium-sized
cdr3_length: 14
j_call: TRBJ2-7
v_call: TRBV7-2

cdr3_aa: CASSGQAAETQYF
cdr3_nt: TGTGCCAGCTCAGGACAGGCCGCGGAGACCCAGTACTTC
d_call: TRBD1
clone_size: few
cdr3_length: 13
j_call: TRBJ2-5
v_call: TRBV18

cdr3_aa: CASHQPGRLPGYGYTF
cdr3_nt: TGTGCCAGTCATCAACCGGGACGCCTACCGGGCTATGGCTACACCTTC
d_call: .
clone_size: few
cdr3_length: 16
j_call: TRBJ1-2
v_call: TRBV19

cdr3_aa: CASSGTTVQETQYF
cdr3_nt: TGTGCCAGCTCAGGTACGACCGTACAAGAGACCCAGTACTTC
d_call: .
clone_size: .
cdr3_length: 14
j_call: TRBJ2-5
v_call: TRBV18

cdr3_aa: CASSLEPARGYTF
cdr3_nt: TGTGCCAGCAGCTTAGAACCGGCCCGAGGCTACACCTTC
d_call: .
clone_size: .
cdr3_length: 13
j_call: TRBJ1-2
v_call: TRBV7-2

cdr3_aa: CASSYVVETQYF
cdr3_nt: TGTGCCAGCAGTTACGTGGTGGAGACCCAGTACTTC
d_call: .
clone_size: .
cdr3_length: 12
j_call: TRBJ2-5
v_call: TRBV6-2/TRBV6-3

cdr3_aa: CASSEVEWSPLHF
cdr3_nt: TGTGCCAGCAGTGAAGTAGAGTGGTCACCCCTCCACTTT
d_call: .
clone_size: few
cdr3_length: 13
j_call: TRBJ1-6
v_call: TRBV6-1

cdr3_aa: CASSARTSGARETQYF
cdr3_nt: TGTGCCAGCAGCGCCAGGACTAGCGGGGCTCGGGAGACCCAGTACTTC
d_call: TRBD2
clone_size: .
cdr3_length: 16
j_call: TRBJ2-5
v_call: TRBV11-3

cdr3_aa: CSASGDRQFF
cdr3_nt: TGCAGTGCTAGTGGGGACAGGCAGTTCTTC
d_call: TRBD1
clone_size: .
cdr3_length: 10
j_call: TRBJ2-1
v_call: TRBV20-1

cdr3_aa: CASISVMGSNTEAFF
cdr3_nt: TGTGCCAGCATCTCGGTGATGGGTTCGAACACTGAAGCTTTCTTT
d_call: .
clone_size: .
cdr3_length: 15
j_call: TRBJ1-1
v_call: TRBV5-5

cdr3_aa: CASSPAGTTSTDTQYF
cdr3_nt: TGTGCCAGCTCACCCGCCGGGACAACTAGCACAGATACGCAGTATTTT
d_call: .
clone_size: few
cdr3_length: 16
j_call: TRBJ2-3
v_call: TRBV18

cdr3_aa: CSFTGHRSNIQYF
cdr3_nt: TGCAGCTTCACGGGACACAGGAGTAACATTCAGTACTTC
d_call: .
clone_size: few
cdr3_length: 13
j_call: TRBJ2-4
v_call: TRBV29-1

cdr3_aa: CASSGTGKNTEAFF
cdr3_nt: TGTGCCAGCAGTGGGACAGGTAAGAACACTGAAGCTTTCTTT
d_call: TRBD1
clone_size: .
cdr3_length: 14
j_call: TRBJ1-1
v_call: TRBV6-5